This T cell receptor beta chain was retrieved from a study of beta chain features in type 1 diabetes. Every isolated RNA sample was fully reverse transcribed, so sequencing captured expressed TCRB transcripts. Profiled with immunoSEQ multiplex PCR; TCRdb holds only in-frame clones, not every one. The table has 200,000 to 300,000 clones, roughly 22% seen once. Worth noting for this clone: The antigen remains undetermined.

Findings and limits, study-wide: Among patients, naive, central memory and Treg TCRB repertoires appeared more similar than among healthy donors. A moderate, significant TCRB CDR3 shortening appeared in type 1 diabetes across four CD4+ subsets. VDJ junctions sequenced from type 1 diabetes patients showed fewer insertions and more deletions.

This sequence originates from a woman in her forties with type 1 diabetes. The sequenced sample consisted of naive CD4+ T cells from blood.

CDR3 DNA: TGTGCCACCCTACCGGGGGGTGTGAATCAGCCCCAGCATTTT. It specifies CATLPGGVNQPQHF. The rearrangement links TRBV15 to TRBJ1-5, with a tentative D call TRBD1 (5 bases). V was shortened by 8 bases and J by 4 bases, with 15 bases between the two germline ends. This CDR3 has 14 residues. The germline CDR1 and CDR2 sequences are LNHNV and YYDKDF (reference sequence).